The 29 T cell receptor beta chains below come from one sample, sequenced in a study of T cells in Graves' hyperthyroidism and ophthalmopathy. RNA transcripts served as the template for amplifying TCR beta CDR3 regions. Using the HTBI primer set, a first-round RT-PCR was run on the TCR CDR3. A single record per CDR3 protein comes from TCRdb applying MiXCR to the multiplex PCR reads. The table includes 650,000 to 800,000 distinct CDR3 sequences, 40% to 55% detected once. Sequencing used peripheral blood or thyroid tissue (not recorded which). The receptors shown here come from an adult man with Graves' disease, either hyperthyroidism or ophthalmopathy (not recorded which).

Ten or more counts support this clonotype. The V gene is TRBV10-1, the J gene TRBJ2-5; no reliable D call. The V gene's germline CDR1 is WNHNN and CDR2 SYGVQD (reference sequence). The CDR3 totals 14 residues. V was cut by 0 bases and J by 5 bases, with 10 bases left in between. CDR3 protein: CASSESLASETQYF. The CDR3 DNA is TGCGCCAGCAGTGAGTCGCTTGCGTCGGAGACCCAGTACTTC.

Notes on this clonotype: A clone one base away is much larger, so this may be a read error. The chain couples TRBV7-9 to TRBJ1-1, with TRBD1 identical over 9 bases. CDR3 size: 13 residues. Per the germline V gene, CDR1 is SEHNR and CDR2 is FQNEAQ (reference sequence). The CDR3 bases are TGTGCCAGCGGAGGGGACAGGGACACTGAAGCTTCCTTT. Protein: CASGGDRDTEASF.

This clonotype was counted many times. The junction does not match germline at one end; this may be a read error. This chain uses TRBV2 with TRBJ2-7; possibly TRBD2 for D (5 bases). CDR1 and CDR2 from the germline V gene are SNHLY and FYNNEI. This CDR3 is 10 amino acids long. Written as DNA, the CDR3 is TGTGCCAGCAGGGGGAGAGCGGTGAACTTC. It specifies CASRGRAVNF.

The chain links TRBV20-1 to TRBJ1-5; D unresolved. Trimming took 6 bases from V and 4 from J, leaving 19 bases between them. The CDR3 extends over 15 amino acids. Germline V lookup: CDR1 DFQATT, CDR2 SNEGSKA (reference sequence). The DNA of the CDR3 is TGCAGTGCGGCCACCCCGGGAGGAGGGAATCAGCCCCAGCATTTT. Translation: CSAATPGGGNQPQHF.

The sample holds many counts of this clonotype. The chain carries TRBV10-3 and TRBJ2-7, with D unresolved. V was trimmed by 7 bases and J by 0 bases, leaving 13 bases between them. The length of the CDR3 is 14 residues. The germline V gene has CDR1 ENHRY and CDR2 SYGVKD. CDR3 sequence reads: CAIKWAGNSYEQYF. In nucleotides, the CDR3 is TGTGCCATCAAATGGGCAGGCAACTCCTACGAGCAGTACTTC.

This clonotype occurred many times. DNA for the CDR3: TGTGCCAGCAGCTTGCCGGGACAGGTATTCGGCTACACCTTC. Residues: CASSLPGQVFGYTF. The gene calls are TRBV7-9 and TRBJ1-2, with 8 positions matching TRBD1. CDR1 and CDR2 (germline): SEHNR, FQNEAQ (reference sequence). V lost 3 bases, J lost 8 bases, and 8 bases stayed unmatched. CDR3 length: 14 amino acids. The full variable domain, its missing parts supplied by reference TRBV7-9 and TRBJ1-2, is DTGVSQNPRHKITKRGQNVTFRCDPISEHNRLYWYRQTLGQGPEFLTYFQNEAQLEKSRLLSDRFSAERPKGSFSTLEIQRTEQGDSAMYLCASSLPGQVFGYTFGSGTRLTVV.

This clonotype was observed a handful of times. The chain combines TRBV12-3 or TRBV12-4 with TRBJ1-4, with D possibly being TRBD1 (5 bases). V was trimmed by 8 bases and J by 4 bases, leaving 14 bases between them. The CDR3 is 14 residues long. This CDR3 reads CASGTLANNEKLFF. The CDR3 region has the DNA TGTGCCAGCGGGACTCTGGCTAATAATGAAAAACTGTTTTTT.

In this sample, this clonotype turned up many times. The genes are TRBV15 and TRBJ2-5; TRBD1 might be the D (7 bases). The CDR3 runs 13 residues. The ends were cut back, 5 bases at V and 5 bases at J, with 12 bases in the middle. The germline V gene encodes CDR1 LNHNV and CDR2 YYDKDF (reference sequence). DNA of the CDR3: TGTGCCACCAGCGGAGGGGGCTGGGAGACCCAGTACTTC. It specifies CATSGGGWETQYF.

This clonotype was observed at least ten times. This CDR3 reads CSATAGEEEQYF. The CDR3 DNA sequence: TGCAGTGCCACAGCGGGAGAGGAAGAGCAGTACTTC. The V and J genes are TRBV20-1 and TRBJ2-7; 8 bases line up with TRBD2. This CDR3 comprises 12 residues. V lost 6 bases and J lost 7; bases outside the gene matches: 8. Germline loops: CDR1 DFQATT, CDR2 SNEGSKA (reference sequence).

The table lists this clonotype with many counts. V is TRBV24-1 and J is TRBJ1-2, with a tentative D call TRBD1 (5 bases). V lost 7 bases, J lost 4 bases, and 21 bases lay in between. The CDR3 has 16 amino acids. The germline CDR1 and CDR2 sequences are KGHDR and SFDVKD. The DNA of the CDR3 is TGTGCCACCAGCGCGAACCCCTTTGACAGAAGCTATGGCTACACCTTC. It translates to CATSANPFDRSYGYTF.

In regard to this clonotype: A read error may be the cause here, since a much bigger clone is one base away. The chain carries TRBV2 and TRBJ1-2, with 8 nucleotides matching TRBD1. V lost 6 bases, J lost 3 bases, and 9 bases stayed unmatched. CDR1 SNHLY and CDR2 FYNNEI come from the germline V gene. This CDR3 contains 15 residues. The CDR3 sequence: CASRAGQGVDYGYTF. The CDR3 nucleotides are TGTGCCAGCAGGGCCGGACAGGGAGTGGACTATGGCTACACCTTC.

This clonotype was detected many times. This chain links TRBV7-9 with TRBJ1-2, with 7 bases that match TRBD1. Germline assignment: CDR1 SEHNR and CDR2 FQNEAQ (reference sequence). The CDR3 contains 13 residues. The V and J ends lost 5 bases and 2 bases, in that order; junction bases with no gene match: 2. This chain's CDR3 is CASSLGQNYGYTF. The CDR3 DNA is TGTGCCAGCAGCCTGGGACAGAACTATGGCTACACCTTC.

V gene TRBV20-1 combines with J gene TRBJ2-5, with 7 bases aligning to TRBD1. Germline V gene lookup returns CDR1 DFQATT and CDR2 SNEGSKA (reference sequence). The CDR3 extends over 13 amino acids. The J segment lost 5 bases and the V segment lost 6 bases, leaving 9 bases of the junction unmatched. This CDR3 reads CSARPGGVETQYF. The CDR3 bases are TGCAGTGCGAGACCAGGGGGAGTGGAGACCCAGTACTTC.

The rearrangement uses TRBV20-1 and TRBJ2-5; TRBD2 might be the D (6 bases). CDR1 is DFQATT and CDR2 is SNEGSKA in the germline V gene (reference sequence). V was cut by 1 base and J by 7 bases, with 16 bases left in between. The CDR3 extends over 14 amino acids. The CDR3 coding sequence is TGCAGTGCTAGAGGGGACTTACGATCGGGGACCCAGTACTTC. Protein: CSARGDLRSGTQYF.

Regarding this clonotype: Because the CDR3 is missing its conserved closing phenylalanine or tryptophan, this is likely a read error. The limits of the CDR3 on the DNA are not certain, so only TCRdb's listed CDR3 is given. The CDR3 reads CASSYRDD. This rearrangement joins TRBV7-9 to TRBJ2-6. Germline V gene data show CDR1 as SEHNR and CDR2 as FQNEAQ (reference sequence). The CDR3 is 8 residues long, counting both termini.

In its sample, this clonotype was seen a few times. The CDR3, as DNA: TGCGCCAGCAGAAAGCTGGGACGTGGGTACCAAGAGACCCAGTACTTC. Its translation: CASRKLGRGYQETQYF. This rearrangement joins TRBV10-2 to TRBJ2-5; the D call may be TRBD1 or TRBD2 (5 bases each). Trimming pared 6 bases from V and 0 bases from J, leaving 17 bases between. Germline V gene data show CDR1 as WSHSY and CDR2 as SAAADI. This CDR3 comprises 16 residues.

The chain links TRBV7-9 to TRBJ1-5; D is perhaps TRBD1 (6 bases). CDR3 length equals 16 residues. V lost 4 bases to trimming and J lost 4 bases, with 17 bases between them. The germline V gene has CDR1 SEHNR and CDR2 FQNEAQ (reference sequence). The CDR3 reads CASSSRGGGRNQPQHF. The CDR3, as DNA: TGTGCCAGCAGCTCCAGGGGCGGGGGCCGGAATCAGCCCCAGCATTTT.

Ten or more counts support this clonotype. The chain carries TRBV10-3 and TRBJ1-5; D is unclear. Between the trimmed V and J ends, which lost 10 bases and 3 bases, there was a span of 13 bases. The V gene's germline CDR1 is ENHRY and CDR2 SYGVKD. This CDR3 is built from 13 residues. CDR3 sequence (DNA): TGTGCCACTCGGACGGTTAACAATCAGCCCCAGCATTTT. Encoded protein: CATRTVNNQPQHF.

This clonotype was found many times. The chain has TRBV2 and TRBJ1-2; tentatively, D is TRBD1 (6 bases). The CDR3 runs to 14 residues. Germline CDR1 is SNHLY and CDR2 is FYNNEI. Trimming removed 5 bases from V and 0 bases from J, with 10 bases in between. CDR3 region: CASSRTDTNYGYTF. In nucleotides, the CDR3 is TGTGCCAGCAGTCGGACAGACACTAACTATGGCTACACCTTC.

V is TRBV6-5 and J is TRBJ1-5, with 7 bases that match TRBD1. CDR3 size: 16 residues. The junction had 10 bases not matched to a gene; V was cut back by 4 bases and J by 4 bases. Germline loops: CDR1 MNHEY, CDR2 SVGAGI. CDR3 protein: CASSSGGTELNQPQHF. In nucleotides, the CDR3 is TGTGCCAGCAGTTCCGGAGGGACAGAACTTAATCAGCCCCAGCATTTT.

The chain carries TRBV10-2 and TRBJ2-2; D not certain. The CDR3 has 11 amino acids. Germline-derived CDR1 and CDR2 are WSHSY and SAAADI. The germline V and J ends were trimmed by 5 bases and 9 bases, with 7 bases remaining between them. The CDR3: CASSRNRELFF. In DNA, the CDR3 is TGCGCCAGCAGTAGGAACAGGGAGCTGTTTTTT.

This clonotype was counted only a few times. The chain has TRBV20-1 and TRBJ2-7, with no clear D. V dropped 4 bases and J dropped 2 bases, with 12 bases sitting between them. The CDR3 contains 13 residues. CDR1 and CDR2 (germline): DFQATT, SNEGSKA (reference sequence). CDR3 sequence: CSAIEGDPYEQYF. CDR3 coding DNA: TGCAGTGCTATAGAAGGAGACCCCTACGAGCAGTACTTC.

The CDR3 nucleotides are TGCGCCAGCAGCTTAAAACAGGGTCGATTGAACACTGAAGCTTTCTTT. Protein: CASSLKQGRLNTEAFF. This chain connects TRBV5-1 to TRBJ1-1; D is perhaps TRBD1 (6 bases). The V and J ends lost 2 bases and 0 bases respectively, with 14 bases between them. Germline assignment: CDR1 SGHRS and CDR2 YFSETQ. This CDR3 contains 16 residues. Combining the CDR3 with reference TRBV5-1 and TRBJ1-1 gives the whole variable domain KAGVTQTPRYLIKTRGQQVTLSCSPISGHRSVSWYQQTPGQGLQFLFEYFSETQRNKGNFPGRFSGRQFSNSRSEMNVSTLELGDSALYLCASSLKQGRLNTEAFFGQGTRLTVV.

This clonotype was observed many times. The rearrangement joins TRBV7-2 to TRBJ1-2; 10 bases map to TRBD1. Unmatched junction bases numbered 8, after V lost 5 bases and J lost 8 bases. The germline V gene has CDR1 SGHTA and CDR2 FQGNSA. This CDR3 has 14 residues. This chain's CDR3 is CASSPGQGMGGYTF. The CDR3 nucleotides read TGTGCCAGCAGCCCGGGACAGGGGATGGGCGGCTACACCTTC.

To note about this clonotype: A much larger clone lies one base from this, so it may be a read error. The chain couples TRBV12-3 or TRBV12-4 to TRBJ1-3; TRBD1 aligns across 10 bases. V was pared by 6 bases and J by 3 bases, with 5 bases of the junction left unmatched. The CDR3 has 15 amino acids. The CDR3 is CASSADRGHGNTIYF. The CDR3 DNA is TGTGCCAGCAGCGCAGACAGGGGGCATGGAAACACCATATATTTT.

This clonotype was seen repeatedly, ten times or more. The gene calls are TRBV12-3 or TRBV12-4 and TRBJ1-2; D ambiguous. The CDR3 runs to 13 residues. The V end was cut by 3 bases, the J end by 4 bases, with 9 bases between. The CDR3 loop is CASSFQRFYGYTF. The DNA of the CDR3 is TGTGCCAGCAGTTTTCAACGATTCTATGGCTACACCTTC.

This clonotype was detected a few times. The J gene is TRBJ2-5, the V gene TRBV12-3 or TRBV12-4, with TRBD1 matching 7 bases. The CDR3 is made up of 14 amino acids. V lost 5 bases, J lost 3 bases, and 6 bases stayed unmatched. The CDR3 coding sequence is TGTGCCAGCAGTCCCTCCGGGACAGAAGAGACCCAGTACTTC. Encoded protein: CASSPSGTEETQYF.

This clonotype was seen a few times. The DNA for the CDR3 is TGTGCCAGTAGTGTCGAAAGATTCGAAGCTTTCTTT. Protein product: CASSVERFEAFF. J is TRBJ1-1 and V is TRBV19; D is ambiguous. There are 12 residues in the CDR3. The V end lost 5 bases, the J end lost 8 bases, and 12 bases lay between the germline ends. Germline V gene lookup returns CDR1 LNHDA and CDR2 SQIVND (reference sequence).

The rearrangement joins TRBV9 to TRBJ1-6; D possibly corresponds to TRBD1 (5 bases). In germline, CDR1 is SGDLS, CDR2 YYNGEE. The CDR3 runs 15 residues. The V and J ends lost 4 bases and 7 bases respectively, with 15 bases between them. Written as DNA, the CDR3 is TGTGCCAGCAGCCCCGAATCAGGGCTAAATTCACCCCTCCACTTT. As protein: CASSPESGLNSPLHF.